This entry features one TCR beta chain sequence. Its specificity is not known. This may be a read error: a much more frequent sequence differs by one nucleotide. HTBI primers from iRepertoire and Arm-PCR of CDR3 regions yielded the TCR beta libraries. TCRdb recomputed calls from the multiplex PCR reads with MiXCR, one row per CDR3 protein. The table records 300,000 to 400,000 distinct CDR3 sequences, over 15% of them present only once. The CDR3 loop spans 13 amino acids. The germline V and J ends were trimmed by 3 bases and 3 bases, with 9 bases remaining between them. Per the germline V gene, CDR1 is SNHLY and CDR2 is FYNNEI. This sample is drawn from a study of regulatory T cells in long-lasting Graves disease. Time point indicated: newly diagnosed GD, antithyroid drugs for less than 3 months. The TCR library was made from RNA that had been extracted from PBMCs in TRIzol. General study points: Lower TCR diversity characterized persistent Graves' patients relative to newly diagnosed patients. Peripheral blood alone, not thyroid tissue, underwent study. TRBV28, TRBJ1-2 and TRBJ2-5 were favored in persistent disease.

This same sample was also part of a study on T cells in Graves' hyperthyroidism and ophthalmopathy.

The material sequenced was peripheral blood mononuclear cells (PBMCs), taken at new diagnosis, from a patient treated with antithyroid drugs. The chain recombines TRBV2 with TRBJ2-7; D ambiguous. The receptor comes from a man aged 35 to 55 with Graves disease. CDR3 sequence (DNA): TGTGCCAGCAGTGAGAACAGCCTCTACGAGCAGTACTTC. Its protein product is CASSENSLYEQYF.